This is a list of T cell receptor beta chains from one sample in a study of blood T cell repertoires in COVID-19. Some clones are missing from TCRdb's copy, which holds only in-frame ones; the method was immunoSEQ multiplex PCR. Among around 250,000 clones, 80% to 90% were seen once, and the ten largest hold 1.9%. The sequenced material came from PBMCs or T cells enriched from blood (not recorded which). Receptors were obtained from a woman aged 45-65 years who had recovered from COVID-19. The CDR3 runs from the conserved cysteine through the conserved F or W. D genes are given only for firm matches. Rows may omit the clone size; those that give it use once, few, many or a size class.

TRBJ2-5 - TRBV5-6 - CASSVGVGERETQYF TGTGCCAGCAGCGTTGGGGTTGGGGAGAGAGAGACCCAGTACTTC
TRBJ2-7 - TRBV5-4 - CASSSGLNYEQYF TGTGCCAGCAGCTCGGGACTGAACTACGAGCAGTACTTC
TRBJ2-1 few TRBV5-1 TRBD2 CASSLAIGLAVYNEQFF TGCGCCAGCAGCTTGGCGATTGGACTAGCGGTATACAATGAGCAGTTCTTC
TRBJ2-3 once TRBV30 TRBD1 CAWAGQGASISSTDTQYF TGTGCCTGGGCGGGACAGGGAGCCTCAATATCTAGCACAGATACGCAGTATTTT
TRBJ1-5 few TRBV6-1 TRBD1 CASSDWTGYDQPQHF TGTGCCAGCAGTGATTGGACAGGGTATGATCAGCCCCAGCATTTT
TRBJ1-2 - TRBV6-1 - CASSEGEVRGYTF TGTGCCAGCAGTGAAGGGGAGGTGCGTGGCTACACCTTC
TRBJ2-5 few TRBV11-2 - CASSLELAGQETQYF TGTGCCAGCAGCTTAGAACTGGCAGGTCAAGAGACCCAGTACTTC
TRBJ1-1 once TRBV5-1 - CASSLAGGFGAPEAFF TGCGCCAGCAGCTTGGCCGGAGGGTTCGGGGCCCCTGAAGCTTTCTTT
TRBJ2-1 - TRBV2 TRBD1 CASRRDSFYNEQFF TGTGCCAGCAGGAGGGACAGCTTTTACAATGAGCAGTTCTTC
TRBJ1-5 once TRBV11-1 - CASSSDSDQPQHF TGTGCCAGCAGCTCCGACAGTGATCAGCCCCAGCATTTT
TRBJ2-7 - TRBV9 TRBD2 CASSTGLAPYEQYF TGTGCCAGCAGCACCGGACTAGCGCCGTACGAGCAGTACTTC
TRBJ1-1 - TRBV24-1 - CATSDLERTEAFF TGTGCCACCAGTGATTTGGAGAGGACTGAAGCTTTCTTT
TRBJ2-7 - TRBV27 TRBD2 CASLNKGLEHFEQYF TGTGCCAGCCTCAACAAGGGACTAGAGCATTTCGAGCAGTACTTC
TRBJ1-4 once TRBV19 - CASSAGVMNEKLFF TGTGCCAGTAGTGCAGGGGTCATGAATGAAAAACTGTTTTTT
TRBJ1-1 - TRBV27 - CASSLGQTANTEAFF TGTGCCAGCAGTTTAGGTCAAACTGCGAACACTGAAGCTTTCTTT